This T cell receptor (beta chain) appears in the sequencing data of a study of response to subunit inactivated influenza vaccine. Concerning this clonotype itself: Its antigen is still unknown.

Overall study results and limits: Authors suggested each seasonal flu vaccination may recruit only limited numbers of new T cells.

The CDR3 is 16 residues long. The germline V gene has CDR1 SGHVS and CDR2 FNYEAQ. V shed 5 bases and J 0 bases; nucleotides not matched to a gene: 4. From the RT-PCR reads, TCRdb called clonotypes with MiXCR, one entry per CDR3 protein. This table holds hundreds of thousands of distinct CDR3 sequences, 14% found once. The receptor's source is a man aged 50 to 59 who received an inactivated influenza vaccine. The sample was PBMCs from blood, taken around 15 days before vaccination. V gene TRBV7-6 combines with J gene TRBJ1-5, with 10 bases that match TRBD1. The CDR3 region has the DNA TGTGCCAGCAGCCGCCGGGACAGGGGTAGCAATCAGCCCCAGCATTTT. The encoded protein is CASSRRDRGSNQPQHF.